A single sample is the source of the 29 T cell receptor beta chains below, sequenced in a study of OX40 agonist ivuxolimab in advanced cancers. Profiling relied on immunoSEQ multiplex PCR, and the TCRdb table lists in-frame clones only, not all of them. In the table there are tens of thousands of clones, just over 90% of which are singletons. The sample in question was CD4+ or CD8+ T cells sorted from blood, obtained in a trial of the OX40 agonist ivuxolimab. Source of these receptors: an adult with an advanced solid tumor such as melanoma, head and neck, liver or kidney cancer.

The rearrangement joins TRBV13 to TRBJ1-2, with a possible D match to TRBD1 (5 bases). The germline gives CDR1 PRHDT, CDR2 FYEKMQ (reference sequence). This CDR3 comprises 19 residues. The V and J ends lost 4 bases and 4 bases respectively, with 28 bases between them. CDR3 in DNA: TGTGCCAGCAGCTCAGGGACGACAAGGACAATGACCGGCCTCTATGGCTACACCTTC. This sequence encodes CASSSGTTRTMTGLYGYTF.

The V and J genes are TRBV27 and TRBJ2-1; 15 bases are shared with TRBD2. After removal of 3 bases from V and 4 bases from J, the junction contained 4 bases not matched to a gene. Germline CDR1 and CDR2: MNHEY and SMNVEV (reference sequence). CDR3 length: 17 residues. The CDR3 DNA reads TGTGCCAGCAGTTTCCTCGGACTAGCGGGAGGGTACAATGAGCAGTTCTTC. This sequence encodes CASSFLGLAGGYNEQFF.

V gene TRBV5-8 combines with J gene TRBJ2-5; D remains unclear. Germline values: CDR1 SGHTS, CDR2 YDEGEE. The CDR3 is 14 residues long. Trimming cost V 4 bases and J 2 bases, with 12 bases left between them. The CDR3 region is CASSLSWGQETQYF. As DNA, the CDR3 is TGTGCCAGCAGCCTTAGTTGGGGTCAAGAGACCCAGTACTTC.

The CDR3 DNA reads as TGTGCCAGCTCACCACTTCCCAGTGGGGGAACCGGGGAGCTGTTTTTT. Translated, it gives CASSPLPSGGTGELFF. V and J are TRBV18 and TRBJ2-2; D is tentatively TRBD1 or TRBD2 (5 bases each). The germline CDR1 and CDR2 sequences are KGHSH and LQKENI. The germline V and J ends were trimmed by 1 base and 5 bases, with 14 bases remaining between them. The CDR3 extends over 16 amino acids. Full variable domain (rest looked up from reference TRBV18 and TRBJ2-2): NAGVMQNPRHLVRRRGQEARLRCSPMKGHSHVYWYRQLPEEGLKFMVYLQKENIIDESGMPKERFSAEFPKEGPSILRIQQVVRGDSAAYFCASSPLPSGGTGELFFGEGSRLTVL.

The CDR3 reads CASGLGLAGLENEQFF. CDR3 DNA: TGTGCTAGTGGTTTGGGACTAGCGGGGCTTGAGAATGAGCAGTTCTTC. The chain employs TRBV12-5 and TRBJ2-1, with 11 bases lining up with TRBD2. Germline lookup yields CDR1 LGHNT and CDR2 FRNRAP. The CDR3 has 16 amino acids. J lost 7 bases, V lost 1 base, and 6 bases had no gene match.

This chain connects TRBV2 to TRBJ1-1; D is unclear. The CDR3 has 13 residues. The germline V gene has CDR1 SNHLY and CDR2 FYNNEI. Trimming cost V 6 bases and J 0 bases, with 8 bases left between them. CDR3 nucleotides: TGTGCCAGCAGGGACGGGGTGAACACTGAAGCTTTCTTT. Residues: CASRDGVNTEAFF.

The chain joins TRBV10-1 to TRBJ2-3; 8 bases are a match to TRBD1. The CDR3 loop spans 15 amino acids. The V gene's germline CDR1 is WNHNN and CDR2 SYGVQD (reference sequence). Losses at the gene ends were 3 bases for V and 5 bases for J; bases not matched to a gene: 7. The CDR3 nucleotides are TGCGCCAGCAGTGACTGGACAGGGTCGCTAGATACGCAGTATTTT. This encodes CASSDWTGSLDTQYF.

The chain is built from TRBV5-1 and TRBJ1-1; D gene uncertain. Germline CDR1 and CDR2: SGHRS and YFSETQ. There are 14 residues in the CDR3. The V end lost 1 base, the J end lost 1 base, and 8 bases lay between the germline ends. The CDR3 loop is CASSLYNSNTEAFF. CDR3 coding DNA: TGCGCCAGCAGCTTGTACAACTCGAACACTGAAGCTTTCTTT.

This clone occurred a few times. The chain couples TRBV18 to TRBJ1-4, with a possible D match to TRBD1 (6 bases). The CDR3 covers 17 residues. The V gene's germline CDR1 is KGHSH and CDR2 LQKENI. The V gene lost 6 bases and the J gene lost 7 bases, with 24 bases spanning the gap. The CDR3 here is CASSEGLLGGAAEKLFF. CDR3 in DNA: TGTGCCAGCTCTGAAGGATTATTAGGGGGAGCGGCTGAAAAACTGTTTTTT. Combining the CDR3 with reference TRBV18 and TRBJ1-4 gives the whole variable domain NAGVMQNPRHLVRRRGQEARLRCSPMKGHSHVYWYRQLPEEGLKFMVYLQKENIIDESGMPKERFSAEFPKEGPSILRIQQVVRGDSAAYFCASSEGLLGGAAEKLFFGSGTQLSVL.

The rearrangement uses TRBV4-3 and TRBJ1-3, with 7 nucleotides matching TRBD1. Per the germline V gene, CDR1 is LGHNA and CDR2 is YSLEER. The V segment lost 1 base and the J segment 0 bases; nucleotides outside the gene matches: 0. The CDR3 is made up of 15 amino acids. CDR3 residues: CASSQGQGSGNTIYF. The CDR3, as DNA: TGCGCCAGCAGCCAAGGACAGGGCTCTGGAAACACCATATATTTT.

The rearrangement uses TRBV28 and TRBJ2-7; 8 bases line up with TRBD1. With 3 bases clipped from V and 6 bases from J, the junction kept 7 bases outside the gene matches. Germline V lookup: CDR1 MDHEN, CDR2 SYDVKM. This CDR3 is built from 14 residues. CDR3 in amino acids: CASSFVQGGLEQYF. DNA of the CDR3: TGTGCCAGCAGTTTCGTACAGGGGGGACTCGAGCAGTACTTC.

This rearrangement joins TRBV7-8 to TRBJ1-4; 9 nucleotides align to TRBD1. The CDR3 extends over 16 amino acids. V gave up 1 base and J gave up 8 bases; unmatched junction bases: 8. CDR1 and CDR2 from the germline V gene are SGHVS and FQNEAQ. As DNA, the CDR3 is TGTGCCAGCAGCTTAGTCTGGACAGGGGTAGACGAAAAACTGTTTTTT. This codes for CASSLVWTGVDEKLFF.

The rearrangement links TRBV6-1 to TRBJ2-5, with 8 bases matching TRBD1. CDR3 length equals 15 residues. Germline values: CDR1 MNHNS, CDR2 SASEGT. Trimming removed 4 bases from V and 5 bases from J; junction bases left unmatched: 9. CDR3 bases: TGTGCCAGCAGTGTAGAGACAGGGGCGGGGGAGACCCAGTACTTC. Protein sequence: CASSVETGAGETQYF.

The gene calls are TRBV6-5 and TRBJ2-7; TRBD1 might be the D (5 bases). Trimming pared 10 bases from V and 5 bases from J, leaving 18 bases between. The CDR3 is 13 amino acids. Germline V gives CDR1 MNHEY, CDR2 SVGAGI. CDR3 sequence: CATLWQGTDEQYF. As DNA, the CDR3 is TGTGCCACCCTGTGGCAGGGCACCGACGAGCAGTACTTC.

The chain links TRBV6-1 to TRBJ2-7, with 8 bases aligning to TRBD1. Germline trimming cut 6 bases from V and 0 bases from J; bases unmatched to any gene: 4. Germline lookup yields CDR1 MNHNS and CDR2 SASEGT. The CDR3 runs 14 residues. The CDR3 DNA follows: TGTGCCAGCAGGGGACAGGCCTCCTCCTACGAGCAGTACGTC. This encodes CASRGQASSYEQYV.

This chain joins TRBV6-5 and TRBJ1-2; no definite D call. Germline V gene data show CDR1 as MNHEY and CDR2 as SVGAGI. The CDR3 contains 13 residues. V lost 2 bases, J lost 8 bases, and 12 bases lay in between. The CDR3 protein is CASSYTDLDGYTF. The CDR3 nucleotides read TGTGCCAGCAGTTACACCGATTTGGACGGCTACACCTTC.

This clone was seen just once. CDR3 protein: CASSYLAGGPGETQYF. CDR3 nucleotides: TGTGCCAGCAGTTACTTAGCGGGAGGCCCGGGAGAGACCCAGTACTTC. This sequence joins TRBV6-5 and TRBJ2-5; 10 positions agree with TRBD2. The CDR3 extends over 16 amino acids. CDR1 MNHEY and CDR2 SVGAGI come from the germline V gene. After removal of 1 base from V and 4 bases from J, the junction contained 6 bases not matched to a gene.

This chain uses TRBV13 with TRBJ2-7; TRBD1 agrees at 8 bases. Unmatched junction bases numbered 8, after V lost 5 bases and J lost 2 bases. The CDR3 is 15 amino acids. Germline assignment: CDR1 PRHDT and CDR2 FYEKMQ (reference sequence). The CDR3 DNA follows: TGTGCCAGCAGCGAGGAGGCAGGGGGCACCTACGAGCAGTACTTC. Amino acid sequence: CASSEEAGGTYEQYF.

V is TRBV28 and J is TRBJ2-7, with D possibly TRBD2 on 7 matching bases. V lost 2 bases to trimming and J lost 6 bases, with 14 bases between them. Germline assignment: CDR1 MDHEN and CDR2 SYDVKM. The CDR3 is 14 amino acids. CDR3 residues: CASSLRGAKGEQYF. CDR3 nucleotide sequence: TGTGCCAGCAGTTTACGGGGGGCCAAAGGCGAGCAGTACTTC.

This chain joins TRBV30 and TRBJ2-1; 9 bases line up with TRBD2. Trimming cost V 0 bases and J 8 bases; bases outside gene matches: 8. The CDR3 runs 15 residues. Germline V CDR1 and CDR2: GTSNPN, SVGIG (reference sequence). Written as DNA, the CDR3 is TGTGCCTGGAGTGTAGGGGCGGGAGGGCTCGATGAGCAGTTCTTC. It is translated as CAWSVGAGGLDEQFF.

The V gene is TRBV10-3, the J gene TRBJ2-3, with TRBD1 matching over 8 bases. V was pared by 3 bases and J by 2 bases, with 13 bases of the junction left unmatched. CDR1 and CDR2 (germline): ENHRY, SYGVKD. The CDR3 is made up of 18 amino acids. DNA of the CDR3: TGTGCCATCAGTGATAAATTCGTCTTGGACAGGGACACAGATACGCAGTATTTT. This encodes CAISDKFVLDRDTDTQYF.

This clone has only one observation. The chain recombines TRBV10-3 with TRBJ1-1; possible D gene TRBD1, 6 bases. From germline, CDR1 is ENHRY and CDR2 SYGVKD. The CDR3 is 15 residues long. Trimming cost V 2 bases and J 3 bases, with 13 bases left between them. Here the CDR3 DNA reads TGTGCCATCAGTGAGCAACAGGGTTTGGACACTGAAGCTTTCTTT. It is translated as CAISEQQGLDTEAFF.

V is TRBV10-2 and J is TRBJ2-1; 10 bases line up with TRBD2. This CDR3 is 15 amino acids long. CDR1 and CDR2 (germline): WSHSY, SAAADI. Trimming took 0 bases from V and 8 from J; bases not matched to a gene: 4. The CDR3 DNA is TGCGCCAGCAGTGAGTCGAGCGGGAGGGCCGATGAGCAGTTCTTC. It encodes CASSESSGRADEQFF.

The chain joins TRBV6-5 to TRBJ2-7, with 9 bases identical to TRBD1. The germline CDR1 and CDR2 sequences are MNHEY and SVGAGI. J was trimmed by 6 bases and V by 8 bases; bases with no gene match: 14. The CDR3 has 15 amino acids. The CDR3 loop reads CASRTPRTGEVEQYF. DNA of the CDR3: TGTGCCAGCCGCACACCCCGGACAGGGGAGGTCGAGCAGTACTTC.

The chain combines TRBV27 with TRBJ1-5, with D possibly being TRBD1 (6 bases). CDR1 and CDR2 (germline): MNHEY, SMNVEV (reference sequence). Trimming took 6 bases from V and 4 from J, leaving 13 bases between them. The CDR3 consists of 14 residues. CDR3 loop: CASSLGGENQPQHF. Here the CDR3 DNA reads TGTGCCAGCAGCCTAGGGGGTGAAAATCAGCCCCAGCATTTT.

About this clone itself: A read error may account for a junction end that differs from germline. The chain couples TRBV7-7 to TRBJ2-3, with 7 bases that match TRBD2. Germline V gene sequence: CDR1 SSHAT, CDR2 FNYEAQ (reference sequence). The CDR3 runs 15 residues. The DNA for the CDR3 is TGTGCTAGCAGCCCCGGGACTACTAGCACAGATACGCAGTATTTT. Its translation: CASSPGTTSTDTQYF.

The V and J genes are TRBV5-1 and TRBJ1-2; TRBD1 matches at 10 bases. The CDR3 totals 13 residues. The V gene end was trimmed by 4 bases and the J gene end by 8 bases; junction bases not matched to a gene: 5. Germline CDR1 is SGHRS and CDR2 is YFSETQ. In DNA, the CDR3 is TGCGCCAGCAGCCCCGACAGGGGGCAAGGCTACACCTTC. Amino acid sequence: CASSPDRGQGYTF.

This chain connects TRBV7-8 to TRBJ1-1, with 7 bases fitting TRBD1. Germline values: CDR1 SGHVS, CDR2 FQNEAQ. This CDR3 spans 16 amino acids. Trimming took 5 bases from V and 11 from J; bases not matched to a gene: 20. CDR3 region: CASSPTGVNKLPAAFF. DNA of the CDR3: TGTGCCAGCAGCCCTACAGGGGTCAATAAACTCCCTGCCGCTTTCTTT.

This chain connects TRBV19 to TRBJ2-1; D is possibly TRBD1 (7 bases). This CDR3 has 16 amino acids. V lost 5 bases and J lost 5, with 19 bases in between. Germline values: CDR1 LNHDA, CDR2 SQIVND (reference sequence). The CDR3 here is CASSPQTGRLHNEQFF. Written as DNA, the CDR3 is TGTGCCAGTAGTCCCCAGACAGGGAGGTTGCACAATGAGCAGTTCTTC.